One T cell receptor (beta chain) is described in this entry. In the PCR, 60 Vbeta and 13 Jbeta primers were used. Sequenced by immunoSEQ multiplex PCR; TCRdb stores in-frame clones only, minus some. Of under 150,000 clones listed, approximately 69% are singletons. This entry belongs to a study of cytomegalovirus exposure and HLA in healthy donors. This CDR3 region has 15 residues. Trimming cost V 0 bases and J 2 bases; bases outside gene matches: 3. Per germline, CDR1 LNHNV and CDR2 YYDKDF (reference sequence). The sample consisted of PBMCs. The rearrangement links TRBV15 to TRBJ2-5; 7 nucleotides match TRBD2. The TCR sequence derives from a woman in her thirties or forties in good health and CMV-seropositive. CDR3: CATSRDWGGQETQYF. Written as DNA, the CDR3 is TGTGCCACCAGCAGAGATTGGGGAGGGCAAGAGACCCAGTACTTC. Drawing the rest from reference TRBV15 and TRBJ2-5, the complete variable domain is DAMVIQNPRYQVTQFGKPVTLSCSQTLNHNVMYWYQQKSSQAPKLLFHYYDKDFNNEADTPDNFQSRRPNTSFCFLDIRSPGLGDTAMYLCATSRDWGGQETQYFGPGTRLLVL.